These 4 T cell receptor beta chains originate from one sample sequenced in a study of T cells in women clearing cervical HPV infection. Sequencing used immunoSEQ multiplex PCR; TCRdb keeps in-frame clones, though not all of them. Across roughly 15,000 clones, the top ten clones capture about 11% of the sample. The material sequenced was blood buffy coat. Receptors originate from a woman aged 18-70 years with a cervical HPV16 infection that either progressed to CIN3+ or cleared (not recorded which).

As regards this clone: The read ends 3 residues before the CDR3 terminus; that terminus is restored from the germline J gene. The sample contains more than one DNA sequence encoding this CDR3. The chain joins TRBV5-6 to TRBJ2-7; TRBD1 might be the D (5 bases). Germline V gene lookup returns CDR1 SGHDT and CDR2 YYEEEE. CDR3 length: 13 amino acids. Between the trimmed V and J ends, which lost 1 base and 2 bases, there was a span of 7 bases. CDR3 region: CASSLTGTYEQYF. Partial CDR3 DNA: TGTGCCAGCAGCTTGACAGGAACCTACGAG.

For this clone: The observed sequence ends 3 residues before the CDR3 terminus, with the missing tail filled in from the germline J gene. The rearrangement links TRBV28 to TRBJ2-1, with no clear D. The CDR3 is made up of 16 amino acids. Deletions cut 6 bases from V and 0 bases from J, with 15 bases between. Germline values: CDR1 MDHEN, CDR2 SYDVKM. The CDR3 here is CASSLLLSSSYNEQFF. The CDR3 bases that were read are TGTGCCAGCAGCCTTCTCTTATCCAGCTCCTACAATGAG.

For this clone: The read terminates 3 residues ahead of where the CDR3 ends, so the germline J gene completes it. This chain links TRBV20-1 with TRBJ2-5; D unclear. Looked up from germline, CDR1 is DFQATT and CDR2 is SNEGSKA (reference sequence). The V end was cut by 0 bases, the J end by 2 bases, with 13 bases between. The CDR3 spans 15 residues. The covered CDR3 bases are TGCAGTGCTAGAGATGTAGAACAGTTACAAGAGACC. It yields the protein CSARDVEQLQET. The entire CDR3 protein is CSARDVEQLQETQYF.

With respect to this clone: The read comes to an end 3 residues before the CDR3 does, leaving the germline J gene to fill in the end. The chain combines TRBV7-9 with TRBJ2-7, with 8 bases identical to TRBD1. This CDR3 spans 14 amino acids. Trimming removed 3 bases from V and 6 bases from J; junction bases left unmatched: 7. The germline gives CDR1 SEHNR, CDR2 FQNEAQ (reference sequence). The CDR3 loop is CASSFGAGGGEQYF. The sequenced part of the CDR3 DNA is TGTGCCAGCAGCTTTGGGGCAGGGGGCGGCGAG.